Listed below are T cell receptor beta chains from one sample, sequenced in a study of blood T cell repertoires in COVID-19. Measured with immunoSEQ multiplex PCR; TCRdb has only the in-frame clones, and not every one. The table includes roughly 40,000 clones, approximately 85% detected once. The sequenced sample was peripheral blood. The receptors were gathered from a woman older than 75 with acute or convalescent COVID-19. The CDR3 runs from the conserved cysteine through the conserved F or W. Fields, in order: J gene, V gene, clone size, D gene, CDR3 length, CDR3 DNA, CDR3 protein. D genes are given only for firm matches. Size is stated for part of the rows, as once, few or many counts, or as a class when the clone is expanded.

J gene: TRBJ2-6; V gene: TRBV28; clone size: .; D gene: .; CDR3 length: 18; CDR3 DNA: TGTGCCAGTATTAGCCGGCGCGCACTTATCTCTGGGGCCAACGTCCTGACTTTC; CDR3 protein: CASISRRALISGANVLTF
J gene: TRBJ2-2; V gene: TRBV19; clone size: .; D gene: TRBD2; CDR3 length: 17; CDR3 DNA: TGTGCCAGTAGTATTCTTAGCGGGCCCACGAACACCGGGGAGCTGTTTTTT; CDR3 protein: CASSILSGPTNTGELFF
J gene: TRBJ1-2; V gene: TRBV11-2; clone size: .; D gene: TRBD1; CDR3 length: 14; CDR3 DNA: TGTGCCAGCAGACCGGGACAGGGGGCTTATGGCTACACCTTC; CDR3 protein: CASRPGQGAYGYTF
J gene: TRBJ2-7; V gene: TRBV30; clone size: .; D gene: .; CDR3 length: 16; CDR3 DNA: TGTGCCTGGAATCGAGGCAGGGCTCACCCCTTGGCCGAGCAGTACTTC; CDR3 protein: CAWNRGRAHPLAEQYF
J gene: TRBJ1-3; V gene: TRBV7-2; clone size: .; D gene: .; CDR3 length: 17; CDR3 DNA: TGTGCCAGCAGCCAGTACCCTCGGGGAGGAGGTGGAAACACCATATATTTT; CDR3 protein: CASSQYPRGGGGNTIYF
J gene: TRBJ2-5; V gene: TRBV5-6; clone size: .; D gene: TRBD1; CDR3 length: 13; CDR3 DNA: TGTGCCAGCAGCCGGGGCAGGGGGGAGACCCAGTACTTC; CDR3 protein: CASSRGRGETQYF
J gene: TRBJ2-1; V gene: TRBV30; clone size: once; D gene: TRBD2; CDR3 length: 14; CDR3 DNA: TGTGCCTGGAATCGCGGGAGCTCCTACAATGAGCAGTTCTTC; CDR3 protein: CAWNRGSSYNEQFF
J gene: TRBJ2-7; V gene: TRBV2; clone size: .; D gene: .; CDR3 length: 13; CDR3 DNA: TGTGCCAGCAGTGGTAACAAGGGGTACGAGCAGTACTTC; CDR3 protein: CASSGNKGYEQYF
J gene: TRBJ2-1; V gene: TRBV6-1; clone size: .; D gene: .; CDR3 length: 14; CDR3 DNA: TGTGCCAGCAGTGAAGCGAGTGGTTTTCATGAGCAGTTCTTC; CDR3 protein: CASSEASGFHEQFF
J gene: TRBJ2-1; V gene: TRBV9; clone size: .; D gene: TRBD2; CDR3 length: 14; CDR3 DNA: TGTGCCAGCAGCGACTTAGCGGGCAGAAATGAGCAGTTCTTC; CDR3 protein: CASSDLAGRNEQFF
J gene: TRBJ1-4; V gene: TRBV15; clone size: .; D gene: TRBD1; CDR3 length: 15; CDR3 DNA: TGTGCCACCAGCAGAACCGGGACAGGAAATGAAAAACTGTTTTTT; CDR3 protein: CATSRTGTGNEKLFF
J gene: TRBJ2-4; V gene: TRBV3-1/TRBV3-2; clone size: .; D gene: TRBD2; CDR3 length: 13; CDR3 DNA: TGTGCCAGCAGCCTGACTAGCGGGAGTGTGGCGTTCTTC; CDR3 protein: CASSLTSGSVAFF
J gene: TRBJ2-1; V gene: TRBV7-2; clone size: .; D gene: TRBD2; CDR3 length: 15; CDR3 DNA: TGTGCCAGCAGCTCTAGCGGGAGAGGGGGCAATGAGCAGTTCTTC; CDR3 protein: CASSSSGRGGNEQFF
J gene: TRBJ2-1; V gene: TRBV4-2; clone size: .; D gene: .; CDR3 length: 13; CDR3 DNA: TGTGCCAGCAGCCAAGACACTTACAATGAGCAGTTCTTC; CDR3 protein: CASSQDTYNEQFF
J gene: TRBJ2-5; V gene: TRBV25-1; clone size: .; D gene: TRBD2; CDR3 length: 16; CDR3 DNA: TGTGCCAGCAGTGCCCGGACTAGCGGGGCCCAAGAGACCCAGTACTTC; CDR3 protein: CASSARTSGAQETQYF
J gene: TRBJ2-1; V gene: TRBV11-2; clone size: .; D gene: .; CDR3 length: 13; CDR3 DNA: TGTGCCAGCAGCCCCGGGGTATACAATGAGCAGTTCTTC; CDR3 protein: CASSPGVYNEQFF
J gene: TRBJ1-5; V gene: TRBV6-1; clone size: .; D gene: TRBD1; CDR3 length: 18; CDR3 DNA: TGTGCCAGCAGTGACCGAGCTATGGGACAGAATGGCAATCAGCCCCAGCATTTT; CDR3 protein: CASSDRAMGQNGNQPQHF
J gene: TRBJ1-2; V gene: TRBV7-8; clone size: .; D gene: .; CDR3 length: 11; CDR3 DNA: TGTGCCAGCAGCTTGGACTCCCTCGGCACCTTC; CDR3 protein: CASSLDSLGTF
J gene: TRBJ2-5; V gene: TRBV10-3; clone size: .; D gene: .; CDR3 length: 15; CDR3 DNA: TGTGCCATCAGTGAGTCGAGAGGGGGCCAAGAGACCCAGTACTTC; CDR3 protein: CAISESRGGQETQYF
J gene: TRBJ2-7; V gene: TRBV19; clone size: .; D gene: TRBD1; CDR3 length: 14; CDR3 DNA: TGTGCCACTTCGTCCGGGACAGTCTCCTACGAGCAGTACTTC; CDR3 protein: CATSSGTVSYEQYF
J gene: TRBJ2-2; V gene: TRBV24-1; clone size: .; D gene: .; CDR3 length: 16; CDR3 DNA: TGTGCCACCAGTGACCGAGACAGGGGAGGGACCGGGGAGCTGTTTTTT; CDR3 protein: CATSDRDRGGTGELFF
J gene: TRBJ2-5; V gene: TRBV19; clone size: .; D gene: .; CDR3 length: 17; CDR3 DNA: TGTGCCAGTAGTATTACGTTCGACAGGCGGTACCAAGAGACCCAGTACTTC; CDR3 protein: CASSITFDRRYQETQYF
J gene: TRBJ1-1; V gene: TRBV3-1/TRBV3-2; clone size: .; D gene: .; CDR3 length: 15; CDR3 DNA: TGTGCCAGCAGCCAAAAAATTCCAATGAACACTGAAGCTTTCTTT; CDR3 protein: CASSQKIPMNTEAFF
J gene: TRBJ2-7; V gene: TRBV10-3; clone size: .; D gene: TRBD1; CDR3 length: 14; CDR3 DNA: TGTGCCACCCGAGGGGGCCTCGGGTCCTACGAGCAGTACTTC; CDR3 protein: CATRGGLGSYEQYF
J gene: TRBJ2-2; V gene: TRBV9; clone size: .; D gene: TRBD2; CDR3 length: 16; CDR3 DNA: TGTGCCAGCAGCGTAGGCGGGAGGTTGGGCACCGGGGAGCTGTTTTTT; CDR3 protein: CASSVGGRLGTGELFF
J gene: TRBJ2-3; V gene: TRBV7-7; clone size: .; D gene: .; CDR3 length: 13; CDR3 DNA: TGTGCCAGCAGCTTCGGGACTACAGATACGCAGTATTTT; CDR3 protein: CASSFGTTDTQYF
J gene: TRBJ2-5; V gene: TRBV6-2/TRBV6-3; clone size: .; D gene: .; CDR3 length: 12; CDR3 DNA: TGTGCCAGCAGTTCCGTCCAAGAGACCCAGTACTTC; CDR3 protein: CASSSVQETQYF
J gene: TRBJ2-2; V gene: TRBV2; clone size: .; D gene: TRBD1; CDR3 length: 14; CDR3 DNA: TGTGCCAGCAGTGCCCTACAGGGGACCGGGGAGCTGTTTTTT; CDR3 protein: CASSALQGTGELFF
J gene: TRBJ1-5; V gene: TRBV27; clone size: .; D gene: .; CDR3 length: 14; CDR3 DNA: TGTGCCAGCAGTTTGAGGGAGGGCAATCAGCCCCAGCATTTT; CDR3 protein: CASSLREGNQPQHF
J gene: TRBJ2-7; V gene: TRBV2; clone size: .; D gene: TRBD2; CDR3 length: 13; CDR3 DNA: TGTGCCAAAAGACTAGCGGGAGCCTACGAGCAGTACTTC; CDR3 protein: CAKRLAGAYEQYF
J gene: TRBJ2-5; V gene: TRBV6-2/TRBV6-3; clone size: .; D gene: TRBD2; CDR3 length: 14; CDR3 DNA: TGTGCCAGCAGTTACATAGCGGGACGAGAGACCCAGTACTTC; CDR3 protein: CASSYIAGRETQYF
J gene: TRBJ2-3; V gene: TRBV2; clone size: .; D gene: TRBD2; CDR3 length: 18; CDR3 DNA: TGTGCCAGCAGTGATAGTACTCTAGCGGGAGGAACCACAGATACGCAGTATTTT; CDR3 protein: CASSDSTLAGGTTDTQYF
J gene: TRBJ1-3; V gene: TRBV7-2; clone size: .; D gene: .; CDR3 length: 13; CDR3 DNA: TGTGCCAGCAGCTCGGACATTGGAAACACCATATATTTT; CDR3 protein: CASSSDIGNTIYF
J gene: TRBJ2-6; V gene: TRBV20-1; clone size: .; D gene: .; CDR3 length: 14; CDR3 DNA: TGCAGTGCAAGTAGAGATACTGGGGCCAACGTCCTGACTTTC; CDR3 protein: CSASRDTGANVLTF
J gene: TRBJ1-2; V gene: TRBV24-1; clone size: .; D gene: .; CDR3 length: 12; CDR3 DNA: TGTGCCACCAGTGATGGGCCGGGGAGCTACACCTTC; CDR3 protein: CATSDGPGSYTF
J gene: TRBJ1-2; V gene: TRBV3-1/TRBV3-2; clone size: .; D gene: .; CDR3 length: 13; CDR3 DNA: TGTGCCAGCAGCCCTGACATGGCCTATGGCTACACCTTC; CDR3 protein: CASSPDMAYGYTF
J gene: TRBJ2-3; V gene: TRBV5-1; clone size: .; D gene: TRBD2; CDR3 length: 15; CDR3 DNA: TGCGCCAGCAGCAGGCGGGGAGGGGACACAGATACGCAGTATTTT; CDR3 protein: CASSRRGGDTDTQYF
J gene: TRBJ1-5; V gene: TRBV19; clone size: .; D gene: TRBD1; CDR3 length: 13; CDR3 DNA: TGTGCCAGTGCGGGACAGGGGTATCAGCCCCAGCATTTT; CDR3 protein: CASAGQGYQPQHF
J gene: TRBJ2-7; V gene: TRBV7-8; clone size: .; D gene: TRBD1; CDR3 length: 13; CDR3 DNA: TGTGCCAGCAGCTTAGGGGACAGATGGGAGCAGTACTTC; CDR3 protein: CASSLGDRWEQYF
J gene: TRBJ2-7; V gene: TRBV15; clone size: .; D gene: TRBD2; CDR3 length: 15; CDR3 DNA: TGTGCCACCAGCAGAGGCCGGGAGGCTGCCTACGAGCAGTACTTC; CDR3 protein: CATSRGREAAYEQYF
J gene: TRBJ2-7; V gene: TRBV3-1/TRBV3-2; clone size: .; D gene: TRBD1; CDR3 length: 13; CDR3 DNA: TGTGCCAGCAGCCTAACGGACAGGGACAAGCAGTACTTC; CDR3 protein: CASSLTDRDKQYF
J gene: TRBJ1-5; V gene: TRBV5-5; clone size: .; D gene: .; CDR3 length: 15; CDR3 DNA: TGTGCCAGCAGCTTGGCAGGGGTGAGCAATCAGCCCCAGCATTTT; CDR3 protein: CASSLAGVSNQPQHF
J gene: TRBJ1-4; V gene: TRBV6-2/TRBV6-3; clone size: .; D gene: .; CDR3 length: 18; CDR3 DNA: TGTGCCAGCAGCCTCCTGAGAGTAATGGGGGCGGTTGGTGAAAAACTGTTTTTT; CDR3 protein: CASSLLRVMGAVGEKLFF
J gene: TRBJ2-2; V gene: TRBV7-2; clone size: .; D gene: .; CDR3 length: 13; CDR3 DNA: TGTGCCAGCAGCCTAGGGAGGACCGGGGAGCTGTTTTTT; CDR3 protein: CASSLGRTGELFF
J gene: TRBJ1-5; V gene: TRBV28; clone size: .; D gene: .; CDR3 length: 15; CDR3 DNA: TGTGCCAGCAGTTTATCTGACGGCCCCCGTCGGGCCCAGCATTTT; CDR3 protein: CASSLSDGPRRAQHF
J gene: TRBJ1-1; V gene: TRBV2; clone size: .; D gene: TRBD1; CDR3 length: 15; CDR3 DNA: TGTGCCAGCAGGGAAGTACAGGGGGCCGGAACTGAAGCTTTCTTT; CDR3 protein: CASREVQGAGTEAFF
J gene: TRBJ2-5; V gene: TRBV30; clone size: .; D gene: TRBD2; CDR3 length: 14; CDR3 DNA: TGTGCCTGGAGTGCGCTAGCGGGTAAAGAGACCCAGTACTTC; CDR3 protein: CAWSALAGKETQYF
J gene: TRBJ1-5; V gene: TRBV27; clone size: .; D gene: TRBD1; CDR3 length: 18; CDR3 DNA: TGTGCCAGCAGCCCGACAGGGCCGGCCATAACTAGCAATCAGCCCCAGCATTTT; CDR3 protein: CASSPTGPAITSNQPQHF
J gene: TRBJ1-2; V gene: TRBV9; clone size: .; D gene: TRBD1; CDR3 length: 15; CDR3 DNA: TGTGCCAGCAGCATAAGGACAGGGGAAGGCTATGGCTACACCTTC; CDR3 protein: CASSIRTGEGYGYTF
J gene: TRBJ2-7; V gene: TRBV5-4; clone size: .; D gene: TRBD1; CDR3 length: 14; CDR3 DNA: TGTGCCAGCAGCTTGGACAGGGGAGCCTACGAGCAGTACTTC; CDR3 protein: CASSLDRGAYEQYF
J gene: TRBJ2-3; V gene: TRBV18; clone size: .; D gene: TRBD2; CDR3 length: 13; CDR3 DNA: TGTGCCAGCTCACCGACTAGCCGGGATACGCAGTATTTT; CDR3 protein: CASSPTSRDTQYF
J gene: TRBJ2-2; V gene: TRBV6-1; clone size: once; D gene: .; CDR3 length: 15; CDR3 DNA: TGTGCCAGCAGTGAAGGTAGCGGATACACCGGGGAGCTGTTTTTT; CDR3 protein: CASSEGSGYTGELFF
J gene: TRBJ2-5; V gene: TRBV5-6; clone size: .; D gene: .; CDR3 length: 14; CDR3 DNA: TGTGCCAGCAGCTTTGGGCAGGGCCAAGAGACCCAGTACTTC; CDR3 protein: CASSFGQGQETQYF
J gene: TRBJ2-1; V gene: TRBV28; clone size: .; D gene: .; CDR3 length: 13; CDR3 DNA: TGTGCCAGCAGTTTGGAGGGCGGGAATGAGCAGTTCTTC; CDR3 protein: CASSLEGGNEQFF
J gene: TRBJ2-7; V gene: TRBV7-2; clone size: .; D gene: .; CDR3 length: 13; CDR3 DNA: TGTGCCAGCAGCTTTCGCGGTACCTACGAGCAGTACTTC; CDR3 protein: CASSFRGTYEQYF
J gene: TRBJ2-4; V gene: TRBV3-1/TRBV3-2; clone size: .; D gene: .; CDR3 length: 15; CDR3 DNA: TGTGCCAGCAGCCGCTCTACAGGGAACCTAAACATTCAGTACTTC; CDR3 protein: CASSRSTGNLNIQYF
J gene: TRBJ2-2; V gene: TRBV4-1; clone size: medium-sized; D gene: .; CDR3 length: 13; CDR3 DNA: TGCGCCAGCAGCCAACTTAACACCGGGGAGCTGTTTTTT; CDR3 protein: CASSQLNTGELFF
J gene: TRBJ2-2; V gene: TRBV18; clone size: few; D gene: .; CDR3 length: 15; CDR3 DNA: TGTGCCAGCTCACCGGGCAGGGAAGGCACCGGGGAGCTGTTTTTT; CDR3 protein: CASSPGREGTGELFF